The present TCR beta chain was sequenced within a study of vaccination effects on CD4 cells after COVID-19 (dated by TCRdb to between 2021 and 2024). In terms of the full investigation: Across the study, the median time from the second dose to post-vaccine sampling was 72 days (range 14 to 241). In both COVID-19 convalescent patients and infection-naive vaccine recipients, the study compared SARS-CoV-2 spike-specific CD4+ TCR repertoires from before mRNA vaccination with those from after it. Altogether, over 9 COVID-19 convalescent patients and a handful of SARS-CoV-2-naive healthy vaccine recipients made up the full study. In the study, cultures from other donors were sequenced using the Oncomine TCR Beta short-read assay on an Illumina iSeq 100.

The library was prepared using the immunoSEQ multiplex PCR assay. DNA from the CD4+ T cells that had been cultured and isolated underwent TCR beta CDR3 sequencing. In the original analysis: The analysis removed non-productive TCR sequences, trimmed reads to the CDR3 region, and retained only CDR3s that were 7 or more amino acids long. The MANAFEST web app was used to identify antigen-specific clonotypes by comparing expansion in peptide wells with expansion in reference cultures. To count as positive, a clone had to show expansion at FDR<0.05 compared with the reference and with all other wells, an odds ratio above 5, and a frequency above 0.1% in two replicate wells. Clonotypes significantly expanded in SARS-CoV-2 spike wells and in at least one common cold coronavirus spike condition were defined as cross-reactive. Levenshtein distance calculated with the stringdist R package was used to assess CDR3 similarity, and unrooted trees were constructed with ape in R 3.6.1. Sourced from immuneACCESS, this table was stored by TCRdb with only in-frame sequences that have V and J called. A share of the clones is absent; for the studies checked, an unresolved V gene accounts for under half, and the remainder has no known explanation. From that table come the V and J calls and clone size; the DNA was used to work out D and trimming. For this sample there are 15,000 or so clones; 70% appear just once. Clones ranked in the top ten supply about 10% of the sample.

General study outcomes and caveats: Limitations of the study were the small number of convalescent patients and the absence of early post-infection timepoints. In healthy vaccine recipients, vaccine-induced clones were almost all SARS-CoV-2 mono-reactive, with only 1 of 255 being cross-reactive with common cold coronaviruses. At late post-vaccination timepoints, both infection-induced and vaccine-induced clones showed marked clonal contraction, consistent with waning T cell responses.

Concerning this clone: The clone's antigen remains unknown. No quality values exist for individual bases; no much larger clone is one base distant.

The CDR3 sequence holds 19 residues, the cysteine and phenylalanine included. Kept here is only the CDR3 DNA, which spans 57 bases and is read in frame from base 1. In the ViraFEST assay, PBMC were stimulated with viral peptide pools, and antigen-specific CD4+ T cell clonotypes were then identified by expansion using TCR sequencing. After roughly 11 days of culture, CD4+ T cells were isolated with the EasySep CD4+ T cell isolation kit. Each participant received two doses of an mRNA SARS-CoV-2 vaccine, either BNT162b2 or mRNA-1273. The absence of prior SARS-CoV-2 infection in healthy vaccine recipients was confirmed by negative nucleocapsid antibodies before and after vaccination. Each well held fewer than 2.5 million PBMC cultured in IMDM containing around 5% human AB serum, approximately 10 IU/ml IL-2 and gentamicin, along with 8 to 10 ug/ml peptides. On days 3 and 7, half of the culture medium was replaced with fresh IL-2-containing medium. Unless noted otherwise, every peptide stimulation condition was cultured in triplicate wells. Using Ficoll-Paque Plus gradient centrifugation, PBMC were separated from whole blood and then either used fresh or cryopreserved at -140C. The spike proteins of SARS-CoV-2 and of the common cold coronaviruses HCoV-NL63, HCoV-OC43 and HCoV-229E were spanned by overlapping peptide pools. The QIAamp micro DNA kit was used to extract genomic DNA from the cultured CD4+ T cells.

In this chain, TRBV12-2 is recombined with TRBJ2-1; whether TRBD2, the table's D call, matches the DNA was not checked. TRBV12-2 is deemed a pseudogene. The sequence derives from a human donor who received a COVID-19 vaccine. Sample: CD4+ T cells from PBMCs cultured with SARS-CoV-2 spike peptides, taken after COVID-19 vaccination. The sample's cell subset or site, from its label and the paper: SARS-CoV-2 spike overlapping peptide pool stimulation. The CDR3 here reads CASRFGTSGRPYSYNEQFF. The nucleotide sequence reads TGTGCAAGTCGCTTCGGGACTAGCGGGAGGCCCTACTCCTACAATGAGCAGTTCTTC.